This is a list of T cell receptor beta chains from one sample in a study of CD8 T cells in Susac syndrome. Via MiXCR, TCRdb re-called the immunoSEQ multiplex PCR reads, giving one row per CDR3 protein. The repertoire has some 300,000 distinct CDR3 sequences, about 85% of them found once; the top ten carry over 0.1%. Source material: CD8+ T cells from PBMCs. These receptors were collected from a human donor with multiple sclerosis. Each CDR3 is given with its conserved first and last residue. The D gene is left open where the match is weak. Clone size is not always given. Where it is, it says once, few, many or a class for expanded clones.

-	TRBV9	-	TRBJ2-7	TGTGCCAGCAGCGTCGGATCAAAGCCCTACGAGCAGTACTTC	CASSVGSKPYEQYF
-	TRBV5-5	-	TRBJ1-5	TGTGCCAGCAGCCCCCGGGACACCACCCCTTTGGGCAATCAGCCCCAGCATTTT	CASSPRDTTPLGNQPQHF
-	TRBV2	few	TRBJ2-3	TGTGCAAGCCAGGGGGATACGCAGTATTTT	CASQGDTQYF
TRBD1	TRBV27	-	TRBJ1-1	TGTGCCAGCAGTTTATCCTCCTTACAGGGGGCGAACACTGAAGCTTTCTTT	CASSLSSLQGANTEAFF
-	TRBV3-1	-	TRBJ2-1	TGTGCCAGCAGCCAAGATCTGCATTACAATGAGCAGCTCTTC	CASSQDLHYNEQLF
-	TRBV30	-	TRBJ2-7	TGTGCCTGGAGTGTACGGCAGGGGGGATACGAGCAGTACTTC	CAWSVRQGGYEQYF
TRBD1	TRBV6-1	few	TRBJ2-4	TGTGCCAGCAGCCCCCAGGGACAGCGGTCCATTCAGTACTTC	CASSPQGQRSIQYF
-	TRBV28	-	TRBJ2-1	TGTGCCAGCAGTTCGCCGACTAGTCTCGATGAGCAGTTCTTC	CASSSPTSLDEQFF
-	TRBV24-1	few	TRBJ2-7	TGTGCCACCAGGGGTACAGGGCACGAGCAGTACTTC	CATRGTGHEQYF
TRBD1	TRBV3-1	-	TRBJ2-2	TGTGCCAGCAGCCAGACTCAGGGGGCGCGGAACACCGGGGAGCTGTTTTTT	CASSQTQGARNTGELFF
-	TRBV19	-	TRBJ1-1	TGTGCCAGTAGTTATCCGGGGACAAACACTGAAGCTTTCTTT	CASSYPGTNTEAFF
-	TRBV28	-	TRBJ1-6	TGTGCCAGCAGTTGGACCGGGACGGGCTCACCCCTCCACTTT	CASSWTGTGSPLHF
-	TRBV7-9	-	TRBJ2-1	TGTGCCAGCAGCCCGCCCCGTGAGAACAATGAGCAGTTCTTC	CASSPPRENNEQFF
-	TRBV6-1	-	TRBJ1-3	TGTGCCAGCACCCCACGGGCAGGAAACACCATATATTTT	CASTPRAGNTIYF